The source of this T cell receptor beta chain is a study of shared clonotypes between healthy human individuals. Study-wide points: Exclusively blood specimens were collected; tissue repertoires likely differ.

HIV-negative, healthy adults without recent acute infections or vaccinations were the donors. Within Nashville, Tennessee resided all donors, each a Caucasian adult. The data were produced by immunoSEQ multiplex PCR, yet TCRdb's version contains in-frame clones alone and is incomplete. In the table there are millions of clones, 90% to 95% of which are singletons. This CDR3 is built from 16 residues. The V end lost 10 bases, the J end lost 6 bases, and 25 bases lay between the germline ends. The germline V gene has CDR1 MDHEN and CDR2 SYDVKM. Concerning this clone itself: Its target is not known.

The chain recombines TRBV28 with TRBJ2-1; either TRBD1 or TRBD2 may supply D (5 bases each). Sequencing was carried out using naive CD4+ T cells from PBMCs. Stated subset: CD45RA+ positively selected. This sequence was found in a man aged 18 to 30 in good health. Some clones in this sample may be carry-over from other donors' samples. The CDR3 DNA follows: TGTGCCATCAAGCTGGGCACGGCGGGCAGGGCCAATGAGCAGTTCTTC. Its protein is CAIKLGTAGRANEQFF.